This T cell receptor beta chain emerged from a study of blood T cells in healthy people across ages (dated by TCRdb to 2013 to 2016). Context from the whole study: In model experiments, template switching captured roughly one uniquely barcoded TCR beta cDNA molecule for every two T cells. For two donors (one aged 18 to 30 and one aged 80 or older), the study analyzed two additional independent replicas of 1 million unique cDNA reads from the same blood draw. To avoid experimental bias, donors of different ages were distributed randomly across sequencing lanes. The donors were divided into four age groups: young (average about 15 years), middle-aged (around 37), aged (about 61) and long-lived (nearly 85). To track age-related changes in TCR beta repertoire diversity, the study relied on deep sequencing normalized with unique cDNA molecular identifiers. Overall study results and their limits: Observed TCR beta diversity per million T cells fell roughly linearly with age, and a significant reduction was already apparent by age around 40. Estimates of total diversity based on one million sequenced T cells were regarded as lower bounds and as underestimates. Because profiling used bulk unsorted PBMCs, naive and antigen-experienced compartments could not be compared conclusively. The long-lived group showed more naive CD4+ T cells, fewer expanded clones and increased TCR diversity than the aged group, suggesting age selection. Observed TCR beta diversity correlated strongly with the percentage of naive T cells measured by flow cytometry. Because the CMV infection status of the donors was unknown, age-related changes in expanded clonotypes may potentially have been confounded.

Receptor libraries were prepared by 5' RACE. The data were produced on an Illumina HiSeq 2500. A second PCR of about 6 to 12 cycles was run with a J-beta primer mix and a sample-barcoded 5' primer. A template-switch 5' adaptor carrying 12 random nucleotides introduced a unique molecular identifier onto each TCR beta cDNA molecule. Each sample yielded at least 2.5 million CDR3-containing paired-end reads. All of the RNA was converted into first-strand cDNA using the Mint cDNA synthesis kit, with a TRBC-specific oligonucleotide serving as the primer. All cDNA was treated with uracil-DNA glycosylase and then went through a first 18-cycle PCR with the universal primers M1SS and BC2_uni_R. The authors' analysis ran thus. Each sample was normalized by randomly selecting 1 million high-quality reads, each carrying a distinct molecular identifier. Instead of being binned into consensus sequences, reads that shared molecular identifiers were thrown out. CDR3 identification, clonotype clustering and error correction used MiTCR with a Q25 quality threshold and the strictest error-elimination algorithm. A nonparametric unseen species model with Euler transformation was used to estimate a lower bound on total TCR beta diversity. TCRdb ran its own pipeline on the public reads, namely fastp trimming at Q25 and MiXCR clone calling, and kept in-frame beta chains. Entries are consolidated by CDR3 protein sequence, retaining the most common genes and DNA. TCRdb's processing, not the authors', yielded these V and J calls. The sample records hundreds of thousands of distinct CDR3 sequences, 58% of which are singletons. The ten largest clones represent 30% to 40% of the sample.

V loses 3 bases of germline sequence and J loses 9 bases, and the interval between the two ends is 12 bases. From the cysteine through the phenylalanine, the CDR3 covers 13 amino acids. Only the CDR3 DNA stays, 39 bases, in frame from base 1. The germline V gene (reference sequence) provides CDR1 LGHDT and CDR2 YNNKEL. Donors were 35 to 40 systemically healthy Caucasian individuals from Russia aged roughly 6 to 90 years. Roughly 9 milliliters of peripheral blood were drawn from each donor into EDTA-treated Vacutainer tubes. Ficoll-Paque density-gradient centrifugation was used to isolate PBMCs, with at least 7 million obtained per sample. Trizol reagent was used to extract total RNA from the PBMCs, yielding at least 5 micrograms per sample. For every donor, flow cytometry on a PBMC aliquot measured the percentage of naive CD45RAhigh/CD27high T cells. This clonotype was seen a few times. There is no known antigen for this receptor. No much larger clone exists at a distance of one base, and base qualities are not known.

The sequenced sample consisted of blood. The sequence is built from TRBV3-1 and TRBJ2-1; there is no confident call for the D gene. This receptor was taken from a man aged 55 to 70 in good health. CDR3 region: CASSQARTTEQFF. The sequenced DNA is TGTGCCAGCAGCCAGGCTAGAACCACTGAGCAGTTCTTC.